This T cell receptor beta chain originates from a study of blood T cell repertoires in COVID-19. The CDR3 totals 13 residues. Germline V gene lookup returns CDR1 LGHDT and CDR2 YNNKEL (reference sequence). V was cut by 1 base and J by 7 bases, with 10 bases left in between. Generated by immunoSEQ multiplex PCR, the TCRdb table keeps only in-frame clones and is missing some. The repertoire holds under 60,000 clones, with approximately 80% as singletons. Sequenced material: peripheral blood. The genes are TRBV3-1 (or the pseudogene TRBV3-2) and TRBJ1-1, with D possibly matching TRBD1 (6 bases). The sequence came from a man aged 25 to 45 with COVID-19, enrolled during active disease. CDR3 DNA: TGTGCCAGCAGCCAAGGACAGGTCGGTGAAGCTTTCTTT. It encodes CASSQGQVGEAFF.